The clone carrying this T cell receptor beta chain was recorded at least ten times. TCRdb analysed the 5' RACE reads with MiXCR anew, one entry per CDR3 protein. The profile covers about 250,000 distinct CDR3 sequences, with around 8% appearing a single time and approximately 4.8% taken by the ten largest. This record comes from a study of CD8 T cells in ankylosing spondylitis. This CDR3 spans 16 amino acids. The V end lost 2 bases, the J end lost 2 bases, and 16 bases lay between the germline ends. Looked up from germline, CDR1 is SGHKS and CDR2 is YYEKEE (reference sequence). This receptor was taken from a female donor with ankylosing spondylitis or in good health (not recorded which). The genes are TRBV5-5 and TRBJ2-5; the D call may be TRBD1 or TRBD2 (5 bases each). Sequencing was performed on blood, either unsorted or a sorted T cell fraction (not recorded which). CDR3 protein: CASSLRGRTLQETQYF. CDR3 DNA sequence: TGTGCCAGCAGCTTACGGGGACGGACTCTACAAGAGACCCAGTACTTC.